Shown below are 25 T cell receptor beta chains from a single sample sequenced in a study of shared clonotypes between healthy human individuals. TCRdb's table, derived via immunoSEQ multiplex PCR, lists solely in-frame clones and lacks some. The sample yields some 2.4 million clones, roughly 93% seen once. The sequenced material came from naive CD4+ T cells from PBMCs. The subset denotes: CD45RA+ positively selected. Receptor source: a man aged 18 to 30 in good health. Some clones in this sample may be carry-over from other donors' samples.

This sequence joins TRBV7-3 and TRBJ1-1, with D uncertain. CDR1 is SGHTA, CDR2 FQGTGA, per germline. The CDR3 totals 13 residues. Trimming took off 4 bases at V and 2 bases at J, with 8 bases between the two ends. The CDR3 bases are TGTGCCAGCAGCTCCCTATTTAACACTGAAGCTTTCTTT. Translating it yields CASSSLFNTEAFF.

The chain joins TRBV5-1 to TRBJ2-7; D may match TRBD1 or TRBD2 (6 bases each). Germline CDR1 SGHRS, CDR2 YFSETQ. The CDR3 is 15 amino acids. The germline V and J ends were trimmed by 2 bases and 4 bases, with 16 bases remaining between them. CDR3 region: CASSLSAGGAYEQYF. CDR3 sequence (DNA): TGCGCCAGCAGCTTAAGTGCCGGGGGCGCGTACGAGCAGTACTTC.

This sequence joins TRBV6-1 and TRBJ2-5; perhaps TRBD1 as D (5 bases). The CDR3 is made up of 14 amino acids. The V end lost 6 bases, the J end lost 5 bases, and 16 bases lay between the germline ends. The germline gives CDR1 MNHNS, CDR2 SASEGT. CDR3 amino acids: CASSWTPDGETQYF. CDR3 DNA: TGTGCCAGCAGCTGGACACCGGACGGGGAGACCCAGTACTTC.

CDR3 region: CASSPGDRGFSPLHF. CDR3 coding DNA: TGTGCCAGCAGCCCGGGGGACAGGGGGTTTTCACCCCTCCACTTT. The rearrangement links TRBV9 to TRBJ1-6; the match to TRBD1 covers 11 bases. The V gene's germline CDR1 is SGDLS and CDR2 YYNGEE. V gave up 4 bases and J gave up 9 bases; unmatched junction bases: 6. The CDR3 loop spans 15 amino acids.

The genes are TRBV6-1 and TRBJ2-7, with a tentative D call TRBD2 (6 bases). Per germline, CDR1 MNHNS and CDR2 SASEGT. The ends were cut back, 5 bases at V and 1 base at J, with 9 bases in the middle. The CDR3 runs 13 residues. CDR3 sequence: CASSLGLSYEQYF. DNA of the CDR3: TGTGCCAGCAGTCTCGGACTATCCTACGAGCAGTACTTC.

V gene TRBV11-2 combines with J gene TRBJ2-7; 7 positions agree with TRBD1. Germline V gives CDR1 SGHAT, CDR2 FQNNGV. The CDR3 sequence is 14 residues long. Trimming at V came to 3 bases and at J to 6 bases, leaving 8 bases not matched to a gene. The CDR3 bases are TGTGCCAGCAGCTTCCTGGGTAAGGGGGCCGAGCAGTACTTC. Protein: CASSFLGKGAEQYF.

Here the CDR3 DNA reads TGCGCCAGCAGCCAAGATGAAGGGCACGGCTACACCTTC. It translates to CASSQDEGHGYTF. The chain has TRBV4-1 and TRBJ1-2; D unresolved. The CDR3 is 13 amino acids. Germline CDR1 MGHRA, CDR2 YSYEKL. With 0 bases removed from V and 8 bases from J, the gap between germline ends came to 10 bases.

This chain uses TRBV28 with TRBJ1-6; possibly TRBD1 for D (5 bases). V gave up 11 bases and J gave up 6 bases, with 11 bases separating them. The CDR3 length is 12 residues. Germline CDR1 is MDHEN and CDR2 is SYDVKM. CDR3 protein: CAGGTVNSPLHF. CDR3 DNA: TGTGCCGGGGGGACGGTTAATTCACCCCTCCACTTT.

The J gene is TRBJ2-1, the V gene TRBV9; the D gene is possibly TRBD2 (6 bases). V was clipped by 0 bases and J by 7 bases, with 14 bases between them. This CDR3 comprises 15 residues. Germline CDR1 SGDLS, CDR2 YYNGEE. The CDR3 DNA reads as TGTGCCAGCAGCGTAGGCCCCGGGGGAGGTAATGAGCAGTTCTTC. Protein product: CASSVGPGGGNEQFF.

The chain links TRBV30 to TRBJ2-3; perhaps TRBD1 as D (5 bases). CDR1 GTSNPN and CDR2 SVGIG come from the germline V gene (reference sequence). The CDR3 has 13 residues. V shed 2 bases and J shed 2 bases, with 8 bases lying between them. CDR3 loop: CAWSSGLTDTQYF. CDR3 coding DNA: TGTGCCTGGAGTTCAGGGCTCACAGATACGCAGTATTTT.

V and J are TRBV7-2 and TRBJ1-1; the D gene is possibly TRBD1 (6 bases). V was trimmed by 0 bases and J by 5 bases, leaving 16 bases between them. Germline V gene data show CDR1 as SGHTA and CDR2 as FQGNSA. The CDR3 extends over 16 amino acids. DNA of the CDR3: TGTGCCAGCAGCTTAGCGCGGTGGGGGAGGGGGACTGAAGCTTTCTTT. Translating gives CASSLARWGRGTEAFF.

The gene calls are TRBV19 and TRBJ2-2; no firm D call. V lost 5 bases and J lost 2, with 9 bases in between. The CDR3 extends over 14 amino acids. Germline V gives CDR1 LNHDA, CDR2 SQIVND (reference sequence). The CDR3 region is CASSVTSNTGELFF. The CDR3 DNA reads as TGTGCCAGTAGTGTGACTTCTAACACCGGGGAGCTGTTTTTT.

The chain employs TRBV20-1 and TRBJ1-1, with D hard to call. Germline values: CDR1 DFQATT, CDR2 SNEGSKA (reference sequence). The ends were cut back, 5 bases at V and 5 bases at J, with 9 bases in the middle. This CDR3 has 11 amino acids. CDR3 residues: CSARQVTEAFF. CDR3 nucleotide sequence: TGCAGTGCTCGTCAGGTGACTGAAGCTTTCTTT.

The chain combines TRBV5-6 with TRBJ2-1, with 7 bases fitting TRBD1. The V and J ends lost 4 bases and 2 bases, in that order; junction bases with no gene match: 9. The CDR3 is made up of 16 amino acids. Germline V gene sequence: CDR1 SGHDT, CDR2 YYEEEE. CDR3 nucleotide sequence: TGTGCCAGCAGCACACCTCAGGGGGTCGCCTACAATGAGCAGTTCTTC. Translated, it gives CASSTPQGVAYNEQFF.

The rearrangement joins TRBV11-2 to TRBJ1-1, with no clear D. Per germline, CDR1 SGHAT and CDR2 FQNNGV. Between the trimmed V and J ends, which lost 7 bases and 3 bases, there was a span of 12 bases. The CDR3 extends over 13 amino acids. For the CDR3, the DNA is TGTGCCAGCAACCGCCGCGGGGACACTGAAGCTTTCTTT. Translation gives CASNRRGDTEAFF.

V usage is TRBV19 and J usage is TRBJ1-1; 7 positions match TRBD1. V was clipped by 6 bases and J by 1 base; unmatched bases: 5. The CDR3 consists of 14 residues. In germline, CDR1 is LNHDA, CDR2 SQIVND (reference sequence). The CDR3 nucleotides read TGTGCCAGTAGCGACAGGGCTCGGAACACTGAAGCTTTCTTT. Protein: CASSDRARNTEAFF.

The chain employs TRBV4-1 and TRBJ2-7; the match to TRBD1 covers 7 bases. This CDR3 has 14 residues. V was pared by 5 bases and J by 4 bases, with 8 bases of the junction left unmatched. Germline CDR1 reads MGHRA; CDR2 reads YSYEKL. CDR3 amino acids: CASSSPGQRYEQYF. The CDR3 nucleotides are TGCGCCAGCAGCTCCCCGGGACAGAGATACGAGCAGTACTTC.

This sequence joins TRBV9 and TRBJ2-3; possibly TRBD1 or TRBD2 for D (5 bases each). Germline assignment: CDR1 SGDLS and CDR2 YYNGEE. V gave up 4 bases and J gave up 0 bases, with 21 bases separating them. The CDR3 spans 18 residues. Here the CDR3 reads CASSYTAGTKTSTDTQYF. The CDR3 nucleotides read TGTGCCAGCAGCTATACTGCCGGGACCAAAACTAGCACAGATACGCAGTATTTT.

The genes are TRBV7-8 and TRBJ2-2; 8 bases fit TRBD2. The CDR3 is 17 amino acids. V dropped 3 bases and J dropped 6; count of bases not matched to a gene: 12. CDR1 and CDR2 (germline): SGHVS, FQNEAQ. CDR3 loop: CASSLAGVAGFPGELFF. In nucleotides, the CDR3 is TGTGCCAGCAGCTTGGCCGGCGTAGCGGGATTTCCCGGGGAGCTGTTTTTT.

This chain connects TRBV2 to TRBJ2-6; D is possibly TRBD1 (5 bases). Trimming pared 7 bases from V and 0 bases from J, leaving 16 bases between. The CDR3 sequence is 17 residues long. Germline V lookup: CDR1 SNHLY, CDR2 FYNNEI. The CDR3 sequence: CASIREWGLSGANVLTF. For the CDR3, the DNA is TGTGCCAGCATCCGAGAGTGGGGCCTCTCTGGGGCCAACGTCCTGACTTTC.

The chain links TRBV5-1 to TRBJ2-3, with 7 bases matching TRBD2. CDR3 length equals 14 residues. Germline CDR1 SGHRS, CDR2 YFSETQ. Unmatched junction bases numbered 2, after V lost 0 bases and J lost 4 bases. In DNA, the CDR3 is TGCGCCAGCAGCTTGGCTGGACTAGCAGATACGCAGTATTTT. Its protein is CASSLAGLADTQYF.

The rearrangement links TRBV6-1 to TRBJ1-4, with no clear D. CDR1 MNHNS and CDR2 SASEGT come from the germline V gene. V lost 2 bases and J lost 4, with 11 bases in between. This CDR3 is 15 amino acids long. The CDR3 loop is CASSEMIGINEKLFF. DNA of the CDR3: TGTGCCAGCAGTGAAATGATAGGGATTAATGAAAAACTGTTTTTT.

V usage is TRBV11-3 and J usage is TRBJ2-5; D may be TRBD1 or TRBD2 (5 bases each). This CDR3 region has 15 residues. CDR1 and CDR2 (germline): SGHNT, YENEEA. Trimming cost V 5 bases and J 7 bases, with 20 bases left between them. The CDR3 loop reads CASSVRTGPRATQYF. CDR3 sequence (DNA): TGTGCCAGCAGCGTACGGACTGGGCCCAGGGCGACCCAGTACTTC.

This clone was observed a single time. The J gene is TRBJ2-7, the V gene TRBV6-5; unclear D gene. This CDR3 has 15 amino acids. CDR1 is MNHEY, CDR2 SVGAGI, per germline. Trimming cost V 5 bases and J 3 bases, with 17 bases left between them. CDR3 in amino acids: CASSPIRTRYYEQYF. The DNA of the CDR3 is TGTGCCAGCAGTCCCATACGCACACGCTACTACGAGCAGTACTTC.

The chain uses TRBV4-2 and TRBJ1-2; 8 bases fit TRBD1. This CDR3 contains 15 residues. J was trimmed by 8 bases and V by 0 bases; bases with no gene match: 8. Germline V gives CDR1 LGHNA, CDR2 YNFKEQ. CDR3 in DNA: TGTGCCAGCAGCCAAGATCTCAGGGGGCGCGGGGGCTACACCTTC. As protein: CASSQDLRGRGGYTF.